This entry lists 5 T cell receptor beta chains sequenced from one sample in a study of tumor-infiltrating lymphocytes in primary liver carcinoma (dated by TCRdb to about 2017). The sequencer was an Illumina HiSeq 2500. TCRbeta-specific cDNA was reverse-transcribed from 500 ng total RNA using a constant-region primer and ProtoScript II reverse transcriptase. Three nested multiplex PCR rounds, following a slightly modified ARM-PCR procedure, were used to build the TCRbeta libraries. Multiplex TRBV1-TRBV30 forward primers and a Cbeta reverse primer were used in the first two PCR rounds, each of which was run for 9 to 11 cycles. In TCRdb, the public reads were trimmed at Q25 with fastp and aligned with MiXCR, with productive beta chains retained. Rows with a matching CDR3 protein are joined into one entry that keeps the most common DNA and genes. The sample table contains about 120,000 distinct CDR3 sequences; only one count was recorded for nearly 70% of them. The ten largest clones take up about 8% of the sample.

Without any cell sorting, total RNA and DNA were co-extracted from about 21-30 mg of bulk tissue using the AllPrep DNA/RNA mini kit. The sequenced material came from tumor-adjacent normal liver tissue. The origin of the receptors is a woman aged 60-75 years with primary liver carcinoma and hepatitis B virus infection.

This clonotype was seen more than once but under ten times. Sequence at one end of the junction differs from germline and may be a read error. The chain has TRBV5-1 and TRBJ2-1; TRBD2 aligns across 14 bases. CDR1 and CDR2 from the germline V gene are SGHRS and YFSETQ. There are 15 residues in the CDR3. The CDR3 sequence is CASRLGLAGVDEQFF. The CDR3 nucleotides are TGCGCCAGCAGGTTGGGACTAGCGGGAGTGGATGAGCAGTTCTTC.

The CDR3 bases are TGCAGGGTCCCACAGGGAAACACCGGGGAGCTGTTTTTT. It codes for CRVPQGNTGELFF. J is TRBJ2-2 and V is TRBV29-1, with D possibly matching TRBD1 (6 bases). Germline CDR1 reads SQVTM; CDR2 reads ANQGSEA. CDR3 size: 13 residues.

Concerning this clonotype itself: A much larger clone differs from this one at a single base, so this may be a read error. The chain couples TRBV6-5 to TRBJ2-5; D unresolved. Per the germline V gene, CDR1 is MNHEY and CDR2 is SVGAGI. The CDR3 extends over 11 amino acids. Written as DNA, the CDR3 is TGTACCAGCAGTACCTTGGAGACCCAGTACTTC. It is translated as CTSSTLETQYF.

Ten or more counts support this clonotype. The chain carries TRBV6-5 and TRBJ2-2; 7 bases map to TRBD1. CDR3 size: 14 residues. CDR1 and CDR2 (germline): MNHEY, SVGAGI. With V trimmed by 2 bases and J by 6 bases, 3 bases remained unmatched. CDR3 sequence: CASSYDRVPGELFF. CDR3 nucleotides: TGTGCCAGCAGTTACGACAGGGTGCCCGGGGAGCTGTTTTTT.

In the case of this clonotype: One end of the junction varies from germline; a read error may be responsible. The rearrangement uses TRBV6-5 and TRBJ2-1, with TRBD2 identical over 15 bases. The CDR3 loop spans 15 amino acids. The germline V gene encodes CDR1 MNHEY and CDR2 SVGAGI. Here the CDR3 DNA reads TGTGCCAGCAGTTCCAGGACTAGCGGGAGGGGTGACCAGCTCTTC. Its protein product is CASSSRTSGRGDQLF.